Listed here are 19 T cell receptor beta chains from one sample, sequenced in a study of blood T cell repertoires in COVID-19. Profiling relied on immunoSEQ multiplex PCR, and the TCRdb table lists in-frame clones only, not all of them. The top ten hold about 9.2% of the sample, which has around 41,000 clones, about 85% seen once. Sequences were obtained from peripheral blood. All receptors derive from a woman aged 80 or over with active COVID-19.

V is TRBV7-9 and J is TRBJ1-1, with a tentative D call TRBD1 (5 bases). Trimming shortened V by 5 bases and J by 11 bases, and 24 bases separated the two germline ends. Germline V gene data show CDR1 as SEHNR and CDR2 as FQNEAQ (reference sequence). The CDR3 loop spans 15 amino acids. CDR3 in amino acids: CASSVTGGRTGEAFF. Here the CDR3 DNA reads TGTGCCAGCAGCGTCACCGGTGGCAGGACGGGGGAGGCTTTCTTT. Looking up the rest from reference TRBV7-9 and TRBJ1-1 gives the full variable domain: DTGVSQNPRHKITKRGQNVTFRCDPISEHNRLYWYRQTLGQGPEFLTYFQNEAQLEKSRLLSDRFSAERPKGSFSTLEIQRTEQGDSAMYLCASSVTGGRTGEAFFGQGTRLTVV.

The rearrangement links TRBV28 to TRBJ2-3; D gene uncertain. Trimming removed 10 bases at V and 4 bases at J, with 15 bases between. Germline V gene data show CDR1 as MDHEN and CDR2 as SYDVKM. The CDR3 is 13 amino acids. The CDR3 reads CATRGWVSDTQYF. The CDR3 coding sequence is TGTGCCACCCGAGGCTGGGTGTCAGATACGCAGTATTTT.

The chain employs TRBV4-2 and TRBJ2-7; 7 nucleotides agree with TRBD1. Germline V gene lookup returns CDR1 LGHNA and CDR2 YNFKEQ. The CDR3 is made up of 15 amino acids. V lost 2 bases, J lost 3 bases, and 7 bases stayed unmatched. The CDR3 here is CASSQQSGTVYEQYF. CDR3 in DNA: TGTGCCAGCAGCCAACAGTCCGGGACAGTCTACGAGCAGTACTTC.

The chain is built from TRBV7-2 and TRBJ1-4; D ambiguous. Per the germline V gene, CDR1 is SGHTA and CDR2 is FQGNSA. V lost 5 bases, J lost 5 bases, and 18 bases lay in between. The CDR3 is 16 amino acids. The CDR3 sequence: CASSPTPRRPNEKLFF. The DNA of the CDR3 is TGTGCCAGCAGCCCAACCCCAAGGCGGCCGAATGAAAAACTGTTTTTT. Full variable domain (outside the CDR3, taken from reference TRBV7-2 and TRBJ1-4): GAGVSQSPSNKVTEKGKDVELRCDPISGHTALYWYRQSLGQGLEFLIYFQGNSAPDKSGLPSDRFSAERTGGSVSTLTIQRTQQEDSAVYLCASSPTPRRPNEKLFFGSGTQLSVL.

V is TRBV11-2 and J is TRBJ2-3, with 7 bases that match TRBD2. This CDR3 region has 17 residues. V was clipped by 5 bases and J by 2 bases; unmatched bases: 13. Germline V gene sequence: CDR1 SGHAT, CDR2 FQNNGV. CDR3 DNA: TGTGCCAGCAGCCTCCTCCTCGGAGCGGGAACCACAGATACGCAGTATTTT. This sequence encodes CASSLLLGAGTTDTQYF.

The chain combines TRBV24-1 with TRBJ2-4, with 9 bases aligning to TRBD1. Germline loops: CDR1 KGHDR, CDR2 SFDVKD. The CDR3 extends over 15 amino acids. V shed 3 bases, J shed 6 bases, and the junction held 5 bases outside the gene matches. CDR3 residues: CATSDTRTGANIQYF. DNA of the CDR3: TGTGCCACCAGTGATACCCGGACAGGGGCAAACATTCAGTACTTC.

The sample holds one count of this clone. This chain uses TRBV7-9 with TRBJ1-5; D unclear. The CDR3 runs 14 residues. Germline V gene sequence: CDR1 SEHNR, CDR2 FQNEAQ (reference sequence). Trimming left V 5 bases short and J 4 bases short, with 12 bases between. The DNA for the CDR3 is TGTGCCAGCAGCCCGGACGGGAGAAATCAGCCCCAGCATTTT. Protein: CASSPDGRNQPQHF.

V usage is TRBV4-2 and J usage is TRBJ2-2; 8 bases align to TRBD2. The CDR3 has 17 amino acids. Trimming cost V 1 base and J 0 bases; bases outside gene matches: 4. Germline V CDR1 and CDR2: LGHNA, YNFKEQ. The CDR3 DNA sequence: TGTGCCAGCAGCCAAGCTAGCGGGTATTCGAACACCGGGGAGCTGTTTTTT. Its protein is CASSQASGYSNTGELFF.

The rearrangement uses TRBV18 and TRBJ2-5, with TRBD1 identical over 7 bases. From germline, CDR1 is KGHSH and CDR2 LQKENI. This CDR3 spans 15 amino acids. V lost 3 bases to trimming and J lost 2 bases; unmatched junction nucleotides: 6. CDR3 bases: TGTGCCAGCTCACCCAAAGGGACAGCTCAAGAGACCCAGTACTTC. This encodes CASSPKGTAQETQYF.

The CDR3 coding sequence is TGTGCCTGGAGCGTGACAGGGAAAGTCGAAGGGACCCAGTACTTC. It translates to CAWSVTGKVEGTQYF. The V and J genes are TRBV30 and TRBJ2-5, with 7 positions matching TRBD1. After removal of 3 bases from V and 7 bases from J, the junction contained 14 bases not matched to a gene. The CDR3 spans 15 residues. Germline assignment: CDR1 GTSNPN and CDR2 SVGIG (reference sequence).

The rearrangement links TRBV5-5 to TRBJ2-7; D is ambiguous. The CDR3 covers 16 residues. Germline-derived CDR1 and CDR2 are SGHKS and YYEKEE (reference sequence). V was cut by 4 bases and J by 2 bases, with 19 bases left in between. This chain's CDR3 is CASSPSVTDPTYEQYF. The DNA for the CDR3 is TGTGCCAGCAGCCCTTCAGTAACAGACCCGACCTACGAGCAGTACTTC.

V usage is TRBV28 and J usage is TRBJ1-2, with 7 bases that match TRBD1. Germline CDR1 reads MDHEN; CDR2 reads SYDVKM. The trim removed 6 bases at V and 3 bases at J, leaving 10 bases unmatched. The CDR3 runs to 15 residues. The CDR3 DNA is TGTGCCAGCAGCCAAACAGGGGACAGAGACTATGGCTACACCTTC. Protein product: CASSQTGDRDYGYTF.

The CDR3 sequence: CASRPQTALNTEAFF. CDR3 coding DNA: TGTGCCAGCAGGCCGCAGACAGCCCTGAACACTGAAGCTTTCTTT. This sequence joins TRBV28 and TRBJ1-1; weak D call: TRBD1 (5 bases). The CDR3 has 15 amino acids. Germline V gene data show CDR1 as MDHEN and CDR2 as SYDVKM. The germline V and J ends were trimmed by 6 bases and 0 bases, with 14 bases remaining between them.

This clone was recorded only once. The J gene is TRBJ2-2, the V gene TRBV6-5, with 7 bases that match TRBD2. The J segment lost 6 bases and the V segment lost 3 bases, leaving 4 bases of the junction unmatched. Germline lookup yields CDR1 MNHEY and CDR2 SVGAGI. The CDR3 has 14 residues. DNA for the CDR3: TGTGCCAGCAGTTATCGGGGGGAGGCCGGGGAGCTGTTTTTT. This sequence encodes CASSYRGEAGELFF.

This chain uses TRBV11-2 with TRBJ2-2; 10 bases line up with TRBD2. CDR3 length: 17 amino acids. CDR1 is SGHAT and CDR2 is FQNNGV in the germline V gene. The ends lost 3 bases at V and 3 bases at J; junction bases unmatched: 7. CDR3 DNA sequence: TGTGCCAGCAGCTTCTCCAGCGGGGGGGCCCACACCGGGGAGCTGTTTTTT. Encoded protein: CASSFSSGGAHTGELFF.

The chain employs TRBV2 and TRBJ2-1; 8 nucleotides align to TRBD2. The CDR3 is made up of 13 amino acids. The germline gives CDR1 SNHLY, CDR2 FYNNEI. The ends lost 11 bases at V and 5 bases at J; junction bases unmatched: 8. CDR3 in amino acids: CAGSAGDNNEQFF. In DNA form, the CDR3 reads TGTGCCGGATCAGCGGGGGATAACAATGAGCAGTTCTTC.

V and J are TRBV6-7 and TRBJ2-2; 11 nucleotides align to TRBD1. TRBV6-7 is an open reading frame, and its role is uncertain. This CDR3 region has 17 residues. Trimming cost V 0 bases and J 0 bases; bases outside gene matches: 0. CDR3 protein: CASSYSGQGANTGELFF. The CDR3 coding sequence is TGTGCCAGCAGTTACTCGGGACAGGGGGCGAACACCGGGGAGCTGTTTTTT.

The chain couples TRBV19 to TRBJ1-2; D call uncertain. This CDR3 contains 13 residues. Trimming took 3 bases from V and 3 from J, leaving 8 bases between them. Germline CDR1 reads LNHDA; CDR2 reads SQIVND (reference sequence). The CDR3 DNA sequence: TGTGCCAGTAGTATGGAACAGTACTATGGCTACACCTTC. Translated, it gives CASSMEQYYGYTF. Filled out from reference TRBV19 and TRBJ1-2, the complete variable domain reads DGGITQSPKYLFRKEGQNVTLSCEQNLNHDAMYWYRQDPGQGLRLIYYSQIVNDFQKGDIAEGYSVSREKKESFPLTVTSAQKNPTAFYLCASSMEQYYGYTFGSGTRLTVV.

The CDR3 sequence is CASGRLNTEAFF. In DNA form, the CDR3 reads TGTGCCAGCGGCCGATTGAACACTGAAGCTTTCTTT. J is TRBJ1-1 and V is TRBV9; no definite D call. The CDR3 runs 12 residues. Trimming removed 7 bases at V and 0 bases at J, with 7 bases between. Germline CDR1 is SGDLS and CDR2 is YYNGEE.